Included here is one T cell receptor beta chain sequence, with context. TCRdb's copy holds only in-frame clones and misses some; the assay was immunoSEQ multiplex PCR. This sample yields approximately 160,000 clones, of which roughly 80% are seen a single time; around 7% belongs to the top ten. The CDR3 extends over 15 amino acids. V lost 2 bases and J 2 bases, leaving 11 bases between the germline ends. The germline gives CDR1 SGDLS, CDR2 YYNGEE. This record comes from a study of blood T cell repertoires in COVID-19. The chain couples TRBV9 to TRBJ1-3; D perhaps matches TRBD1 (6 bases). Material for sequencing was PBMCs or T cells enriched from blood (not recorded which). The sequence derives from a middle-aged man who had recovered from COVID-19. The CDR3 loop reads CASSVTGNTGNTIYF. The CDR3 DNA follows: TGTGCCAGCAGCGTCACAGGGAATACTGGAAACACCATATATTTT. The whole variable domain, remainder taken from reference TRBV9 and TRBJ1-3, is DSGVTQTPKHLITATGQRVTLRCSPRSGDLSVYWYQQSLDQGLQFLIQYYNGEERAKGNILERFSAQQFPDLHSELNLSSLELGDSALYFCASSVTGNTGNTIYFGEGSWLTVV.